This TCR beta chain came from a study of blood T cells in healthy people across ages. Findings and caveats of the study: Estimates drawn from one million T cells were deemed to understate diversity.

This clonotype turned up a few times. Its antigen remains unknown. J lost 2 bases, V lost 5 bases, and 6 bases had no gene match. The CDR3 is 15 amino acids. Germline lookup yields CDR1 MGHRA and CDR2 YSYEKL. The second PCR ran roughly 7 to 11 cycles with a sample-barcoded 5' primer and J-beta primers. TCRdb analysed the 5' RACE reads with MiXCR anew, one entry per CDR3 protein. The data show approximately 900,000 distinct CDR3 sequences, about 48% seen once. The J gene is TRBJ2-1, the V gene TRBV4-1; 7 bases line up with TRBD2. The material sequenced was blood. This clonotype originated in a man aged 30 to 45 in good health. CDR3 nucleotide sequence: TGCGCCAGCAGCATGAGCGGGGTCACCTACAATGAGCAGTTCTTC. Translation: CASSMSGVTYNEQFF.